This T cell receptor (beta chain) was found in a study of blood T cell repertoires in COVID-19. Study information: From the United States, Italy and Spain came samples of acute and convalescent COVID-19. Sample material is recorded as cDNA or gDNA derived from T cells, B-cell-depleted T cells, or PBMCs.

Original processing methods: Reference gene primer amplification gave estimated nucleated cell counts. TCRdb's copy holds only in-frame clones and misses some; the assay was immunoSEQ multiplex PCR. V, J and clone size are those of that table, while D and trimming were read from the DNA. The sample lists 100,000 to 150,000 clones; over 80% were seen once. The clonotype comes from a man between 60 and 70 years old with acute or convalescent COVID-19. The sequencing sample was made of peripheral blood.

In nucleotides, the CDR3 is TGTGCCAGCGAGAATCCGGGACAGGCTTCATATGGCTACACCTTC. Translated: CASENPGQASYGYTF. The rearrangement links TRBV2 to TRBJ1-2; 8 bases map to TRBD1. V gave up 8 bases and J gave up 5 bases; unmatched junction bases: 13. Germline assignment: CDR1 SNHLY and CDR2 FYNNEI. The CDR3 has 15 amino acids. The complete variable domain, with remaining parts taken from reference TRBV2 and TRBJ1-2, reads EPEVTQTPSHQVTQMGQEVILRCVPISNHLYFYWYRQILGQKVEFLVSFYNNEISEKSEIFDDQFSVERPDGSNFTLKIRSTKLEDSAMYFCASENPGQASYGYTFGSGTRLTVV.